These 22 T cell receptor beta chains share one sample of origin, sequenced in a study of low-dose radiotherapy and immunotherapy resistance in tumors. Time point described: after trial treatment. Sample treatment: LDRT plus nivolumab, ipilimumab, low-dose cyclophosphamide and aspirin (RACIN trial). cDNA synthesis used a TRAV/TRBV-specific primer set for both chains. TCR amplification used around 20 PCR cycles, a constant-region primer and a V-primer adapter. TCRdb independently ran MiXCR on the reads; one entry per CDR3 protein. The table lists about 100,000 distinct CDR3 sequences, more than 20% of them singletons. The sequences come from PBMCs, collected after low-dose radiotherapy plus immunotherapy. All receptors derive from a male donor with prostate cancer.

This clonotype came up once. CDR3 nucleotides: TGTGCCACCAGTGATCCCGGACTAGCGGGGGGTGGCAATGAGCAGTTCTTC. It translates to CATSDPGLAGGGNEQFF. The rearrangement links TRBV24-1 to TRBJ2-1, with TRBD2 matching over 14 bases. With 3 bases clipped from V and 6 bases from J, the junction kept 6 bases outside the gene matches. The V gene's germline CDR1 is KGHDR and CDR2 SFDVKD. This CDR3 spans 17 amino acids.

This clonotype was observed at least ten times. The V gene is TRBV10-3, the J gene TRBJ2-2; 10 bases map to TRBD1. V lost 10 bases to trimming and J lost 5 bases; unmatched junction nucleotides: 10. Germline CDR1 and CDR2: ENHRY and SYGVKD. The CDR3 has 15 residues. The CDR3 reads CATRGTGAPTGELFF. Here the CDR3 DNA reads TGTGCCACGCGGGGGACAGGGGCGCCAACCGGGGAGCTGTTTTTT.

The sample holds a few counts of this clonotype. V is TRBV19 and J is TRBJ2-1; D remains unclear. This CDR3 spans 15 amino acids. CDR1 LNHDA and CDR2 SQIVND come from the germline V gene (reference sequence). The V end was cut by 7 bases, the J end by 5 bases, with 18 bases between. The CDR3 nucleotides are TGTGCCAGTACTGGCCGGAGCTCCTACAACAATGAGCAGTTCTTC. Its protein product is CASTGRSSYNNEQFF.

This clonotype was seen ten or more times. The chain employs TRBV6-2 or TRBV6-3 and TRBJ2-5; TRBD1 agrees at 7 bases. CDR1 is MNHEY and CDR2 is SVGEGT in the germline V gene. The junction had 10 bases not matched to a gene; V was cut back by 7 bases and J by 5 bases. This CDR3 is 14 amino acids long. In DNA form, the CDR3 reads TGTGCCAGCAAATTTACGAGGGGGCGGGAGACCCAGTACTTC. Translation: CASKFTRGRETQYF.

The V gene is TRBV5-1, the J gene TRBJ1-2, with 9 bases lining up with TRBD1. The CDR3 extends over 14 amino acids. Germline loops: CDR1 SGHRS, CDR2 YFSETQ. Germline trimming cut 7 bases from V and 0 bases from J; bases unmatched to any gene: 4. CDR3 in amino acids: CASGGDRANYGYTF. CDR3 DNA: TGCGCCAGCGGTGGGGACAGGGCTAACTATGGCTACACCTTC.

This clonotype came up many times. The chain joins TRBV20-1 to TRBJ1-2; a possible D gene is TRBD1 (5 bases). The CDR3 runs to 13 residues. Trimming pared 3 bases from V and 5 bases from J, leaving 13 bases between. Germline-derived CDR1 and CDR2 are DFQATT and SNEGSKA (reference sequence). The CDR3, as DNA: TGCAGTGCTAGTCCCGGGACGGCTTATGGCTACACCTTC. Protein sequence: CSASPGTAYGYTF.

The table lists this clonotype with many counts. V usage is TRBV6-8 and J usage is TRBJ2-1; D assignment may be TRBD1 or TRBD2 (6 bases each). CDR3 length equals 12 residues. Germline loops: CDR1 MNHGY, CDR2 SAAAGT. V was trimmed by 7 bases and J by 6 bases, leaving 10 bases between them. The CDR3 spells CASIGGGNEQFF. The CDR3 region has the DNA TGTGCCAGCATCGGGGGCGGCAATGAGCAGTTCTTC.

This clonotype has a count of ten or more. The gene calls are TRBV2 and TRBJ1-1, with a tentative D call TRBD1 (6 bases). Germline lookup yields CDR1 SNHLY and CDR2 FYNNEI. The V end lost 0 bases, the J end lost 4 bases, and 12 bases lay between the germline ends. This CDR3 spans 15 amino acids. The CDR3 spells CASSEARRGGTEAFF. The CDR3 DNA follows: TGTGCCAGCAGTGAAGCGCGAAGAGGGGGCACTGAAGCTTTCTTT.

This clonotype was picked up many times. The chain uses TRBV6-2 or TRBV6-3 and TRBJ2-4; weak D call: TRBD1 (5 bases). The CDR3 is made up of 15 amino acids. Germline lookup yields CDR1 MNHEY and CDR2 SVGEGT. Trimming cost V 5 bases and J 0 bases, with 11 bases left between them. The CDR3 loop is CASSGPRVAKNIQYF. In DNA form, the CDR3 reads TGTGCCAGCAGTGGCCCCAGGGTAGCCAAAAACATTCAGTACTTC.

This clonotype was detected ten times or more. The chain links TRBV27 to TRBJ2-3, with unresolved D. The CDR3 is 14 amino acids. The V end lost 5 bases, the J end lost 0 bases, and 9 bases lay between the germline ends. The germline V gene has CDR1 MNHEY and CDR2 SMNVEV (reference sequence). The chain's CDR3 is CASSRSTSTDTQYF. CDR3 nucleotides: TGTGCCAGCAGTCGTTCGACTAGCACAGATACGCAGTATTTT.

This clonotype has a handful of counts. Given a much more abundant clone one base away, this may be a read error. The rearrangement uses TRBV4-1 and TRBJ2-2; TRBD2 matches at 12 bases. The CDR3 runs to 18 residues. CDR1 MGHRA and CDR2 YSYEKL come from the germline V gene. The CDR3 is CASSQQLAGGLNTVELFF. In nucleotides, the CDR3 is TGCGCCAGCAGCCAACAACTAGCGGGGGGCTTGAACACCGTGGAGCTGTTTTTT.

At least ten counts were recorded for this clonotype. The J gene is TRBJ2-3, the V gene TRBV6-5; unclear D gene. The germline gives CDR1 MNHEY, CDR2 SVGAGI. V was clipped by 0 bases and J by 0 bases, with 13 bases between them. This CDR3 spans 17 amino acids. CDR3 amino acids: CASSYSGWAPSTDTQYF. As DNA, the CDR3 is TGTGCCAGCAGTTACTCGGGTTGGGCACCTAGCACAGATACGCAGTATTTT.

This clonotype was counted ten times or more. The chain employs TRBV9 and TRBJ2-3; 13 bases align to TRBD2. The trim removed 0 bases at V and 0 bases at J, leaving 7 bases unmatched. CDR3 length equals 19 residues. Germline CDR1 and CDR2: SGDLS and YYNGEE. Here the CDR3 DNA reads TGTGCCAGCAGCGTAGAAGTAGGACTAGCGGGGGCTAGCACAGATACGCAGTATTTT. Translated: CASSVEVGLAGASTDTQYF.

This clonotype has ten or more counts. This sequence joins TRBV3-1 and TRBJ1-2; D is perhaps TRBD1 (5 bases). V was trimmed by 2 bases and J by 6 bases, leaving 13 bases between them. The CDR3 contains 14 residues. Germline CDR1 is LGHDT and CDR2 is YNNKEL (reference sequence). The DNA for the CDR3 is TGTGCCAGCAGCCAATCCCAGGGTTTGGATGGCTACACCTTC. It yields the protein CASSQSQGLDGYTF.

The sample holds many counts of this clonotype. The chain joins TRBV24-1 to TRBJ2-1; TRBD1 agrees at 8 bases. Germline lookup yields CDR1 KGHDR and CDR2 SFDVKD. The CDR3 contains 16 residues. V shed 2 bases, J shed 4 bases, and the junction held 6 bases outside the gene matches. The CDR3 DNA sequence: TGTGCCACCAGTGATTCACAGGGGGATATATACAATGAGCAGTTCTTC. Protein sequence: CATSDSQGDIYNEQFF.

This clonotype has ten or more counts. This chain uses TRBV4-1 with TRBJ1-2; D gene ambiguous. The V end lost 0 bases, the J end lost 2 bases, and 10 bases lay between the germline ends. This CDR3 is 15 amino acids long. Germline V gene lookup returns CDR1 MGHRA and CDR2 YSYEKL. In DNA, the CDR3 is TGCGCCAGCAGCCAAGATCGGGCAGAAAACTATGGCTACACCTTC. It translates to CASSQDRAENYGYTF.

This clonotype was counted ten times or more. The V and J genes are TRBV4-1 and TRBJ1-6; 9 nucleotides agree with TRBD1. The CDR3 loop spans 14 amino acids. Germline trimming cut 3 bases from V and 11 bases from J; bases unmatched to any gene: 5. Germline V CDR1 and CDR2: MGHRA, YSYEKL. CDR3 loop: CASSQGTGITPLHF. The CDR3 DNA is TGCGCCAGCAGCCAGGGGACAGGGATCACACCCCTCCACTTT.

This clonotype was counted many times. The rearrangement uses TRBV7-3 and TRBJ2-2; D possibly uses TRBD1 or TRBD2 (5 bases each). The V end lost 2 bases, the J end lost 7 bases, and 14 bases lay between the germline ends. The CDR3 consists of 15 residues. Germline V gene lookup returns CDR1 SGHTA and CDR2 FQGTGA. CDR3 nucleotide sequence: TGTGCCAGCAGCTTATCTCGAGGGGCGGACGGGGAGCTGTTTTTT. The encoded protein is CASSLSRGADGELFF.

The sample holds many counts of this clonotype. The chain recombines TRBV6-2 or TRBV6-3 with TRBJ2-2; D is perhaps TRBD1 (6 bases). The CDR3 spans 16 residues. Germline CDR1 is MNHEY and CDR2 is SVGEGT. Trimming shortened V by 6 bases and J by 1 base, and 15 bases separated the two germline ends. CDR3 residues: CASRSPPDRNTGELFF. CDR3 nucleotide sequence: TGTGCCAGCAGGAGCCCCCCGGACAGGAACACCGGGGAGCTGTTTTTT.

The chain uses TRBV5-1 and TRBJ2-7; D gene uncertain. CDR3 length: 14 amino acids. Germline CDR1 and CDR2: SGHRS and YFSETQ. Trimming took off 4 bases at V and 2 bases at J, with 13 bases between the two ends. The chain's CDR3 is CASSNPASPYEQYF. Written as DNA, the CDR3 is TGCGCCAGCAGCAACCCGGCGAGTCCCTACGAGCAGTACTTC. Full variable domain (rest looked up from reference TRBV5-1 and TRBJ2-7): KAGVTQTPRYLIKTRGQQVTLSCSPISGHRSVSWYQQTPGQGLQFLFEYFSETQRNKGNFPGRFSGRQFSNSRSEMNVSTLELGDSALYLCASSNPASPYEQYFGPGTRLTVT.

This clonotype was detected ten times or more. J is TRBJ2-5 and V is TRBV29-1, with 7 bases fitting TRBD1. Germline V gene data show CDR1 as SQVTM and CDR2 as ANQGSEA. The V gene end was trimmed by 7 bases and the J gene end by 2 bases; junction bases not matched to a gene: 4. This CDR3 spans 12 amino acids. The CDR3 DNA is TGCAGCGCCACAGGGGTACAAGAGACCCAGTACTTC. Translating gives CSATGVQETQYF.

This clonotype was counted only a few times. The J gene is TRBJ1-2, the V gene TRBV21-1; the D call TRBD1 from the table was never checked on the DNA. TRBV21-1 is recorded as a pseudogene. The CDR3 totals 15 residues. CDR3 sequence: CARKNRGQVNYGYTF. The CDR3 region has the DNA TGTGCCAGGAAGAACAGGGGGCAGGTTAACTATGGCTACACCTTC.